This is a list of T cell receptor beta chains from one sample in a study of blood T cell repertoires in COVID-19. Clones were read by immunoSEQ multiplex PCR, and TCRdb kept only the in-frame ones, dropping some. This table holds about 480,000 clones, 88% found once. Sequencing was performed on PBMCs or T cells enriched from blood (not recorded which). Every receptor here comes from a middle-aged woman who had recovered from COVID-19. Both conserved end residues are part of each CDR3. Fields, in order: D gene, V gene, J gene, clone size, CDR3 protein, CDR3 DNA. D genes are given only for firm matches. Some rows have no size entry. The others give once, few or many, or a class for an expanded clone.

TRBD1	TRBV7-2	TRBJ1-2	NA	CASGGQGGGYTF	TGTGCCAGCGGGGGACAGGGGGGTGGCTACACCTTC
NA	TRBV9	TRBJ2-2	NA	CASSQLSTGELFF	TGTGCCAGCAGCCAACTATCCACCGGGGAGCTGTTTTTT
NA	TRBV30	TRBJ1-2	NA	CAWSPQVAGGYTF	TGTGCCTGGAGTCCCCAGGTTGCGGGTGGCTACACCTTC
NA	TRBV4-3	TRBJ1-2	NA	CASSQESVLNYGYTF	TGCGCCAGCAGCCAAGAATCCGTTCTTAACTATGGCTACACCTTC
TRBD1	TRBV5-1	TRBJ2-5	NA	CASTLQGLPSQETQYF	TGCGCCAGCACCTTACAGGGGTTACCCTCCCAAGAGACCCAGTACTTC
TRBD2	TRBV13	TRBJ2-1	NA	CASSLIGTSETEQFF	TGTGCCAGCAGCTTAATAGGGACTAGCGAGACAGAGCAGTTCTTC
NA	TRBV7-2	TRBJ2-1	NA	CASSLRGRSANEQFF	TGTGCCAGCAGCTTAAGAGGCCGGTCGGCGAATGAGCAGTTCTTC
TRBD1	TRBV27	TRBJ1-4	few	CASSAQGAANEKLFF	TGTGCCAGCAGTGCACAGGGGGCGGCTAATGAAAAACTGTTTTTT
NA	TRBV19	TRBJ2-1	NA	CASRGPGLSSYNEQFF	TGTGCCAGTAGAGGCCCGGGTTTGAGCTCCTACAATGAGCAGTTCTTC
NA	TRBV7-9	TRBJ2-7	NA	CASSAFKGESNFYEQYF	TGTGCCAGCAGCGCCTTCAAGGGGGAGTCTAACTTCTACGAGCAGTACTTC
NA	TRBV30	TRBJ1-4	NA	CAWRAAGTTLATNEKLFF	TGTGCCTGGAGAGCCGCCGGGACAACGCTTGCAACTAATGAAAAACTGTTTTTT
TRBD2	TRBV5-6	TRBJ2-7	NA	CASRWGLAGPYEQYF	TGTGCCAGCAGATGGGGACTAGCGGGACCCTACGAGCAGTACTTC
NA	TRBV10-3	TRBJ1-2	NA	CAISAGAARNYGYTF	TGTGCCATCAGTGCAGGGGCCGCGCGAAACTATGGCTACACCTTC
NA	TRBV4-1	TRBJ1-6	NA	CASSQGKGREHAALHF	TGCGCCAGCAGCCAAGGAAAAGGACGGGAACACGCTGCCCTCCACTTT
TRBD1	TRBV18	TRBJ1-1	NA	CASSIGQGMNTEAFF	TGTGCCAGCTCAATCGGACAGGGGATGAACACTGAAGCTTTCTTT
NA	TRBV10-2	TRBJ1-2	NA	CASSDRGYGYTF	TGCGCCAGCAGTGACAGGGGATATGGCTACACCTTC
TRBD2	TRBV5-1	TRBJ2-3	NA	CASSLANAGGPFNTDTQYF	TGCGCCAGCAGCTTGGCCAATGCGGGAGGACCATTTAACACAGATACGCAGTATTTT
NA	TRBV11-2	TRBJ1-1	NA	CASSLDTSGAAVNTEAFF	TGTGCCAGCAGCTTAGATACTTCAGGGGCGGCGGTGAACACTGAAGCTTTCTTT
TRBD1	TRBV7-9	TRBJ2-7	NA	CASIRTGRYEQYF	TGTGCCAGCATCAGGACAGGGCGGTACGAGCAGTACTTC
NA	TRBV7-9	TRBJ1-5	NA	CASSFRRGQPQHF	TGTGCCAGCAGCTTTAGGAGGGGTCAGCCCCAGCATTTT
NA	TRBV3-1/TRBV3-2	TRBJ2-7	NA	CASSQVLGSSYEQYF	TGTGCCAGCAGCCAAGTACTGGGGAGCTCCTACGAGCAGTACTTC
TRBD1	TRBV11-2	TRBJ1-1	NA	CASSPGTGGVSNTEAFF	TGTGCCAGCAGCCCTGGGACAGGGGGCGTTAGCAACACTGAAGCTTTCTTT
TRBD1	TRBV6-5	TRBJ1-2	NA	CASSYSGGDSYYGYTF	TGTGCCAGCAGTTACTCGGGTGGGGACAGCTACTATGGCTACACCTTC
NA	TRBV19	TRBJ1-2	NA	CASSMRTAYGYTF	TGTGCCAGTAGTATGAGGACAGCCTATGGCTACACCTTC
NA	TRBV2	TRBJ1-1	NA	CASSLDRAGGTEAFF	TGTGCCAGCAGTCTGGACCGGGCCGGGGGCACTGAAGCTTTCTTT
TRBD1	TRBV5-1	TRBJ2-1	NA	CASSLGGTGRYEQFF	TGCGCCAGCAGCTTGGGAGGGACAGGGAGATATGAGCAGTTCTTC
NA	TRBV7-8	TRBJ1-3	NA	CASSLDKNTIYF	TGTGCCAGCAGCTTAGATAAAAACACCATATATTTT
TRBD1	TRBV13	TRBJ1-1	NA	CASSSTGGHTEAFF	TGTGCCAGCAGCTCGACAGGGGGCCACACTGAAGCTTTCTTT
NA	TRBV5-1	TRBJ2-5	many	CASSLAGSAVQETQYF	TGCGCCAGCAGCTTGGCCGGCTCGGCGGTCCAAGAGACCCAGTACTTC
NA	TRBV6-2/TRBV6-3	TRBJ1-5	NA	CASSSAGSGNQPQHF	TGTGCCAGCAGCTCGGCCGGGAGCGGCAATCAGCCCCAGCATTTT
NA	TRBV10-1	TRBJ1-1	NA	CASRPTGNTEAFF	TGCGCCAGCAGGCCCACAGGGAACACTGAAGCTTTCTTT
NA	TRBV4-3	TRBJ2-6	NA	CASSQIRGQAGANVLTF	TGCGCCAGCAGCCAGATCAGGGGTCAGGCTGGGGCCAACGTCCTGACTTTC
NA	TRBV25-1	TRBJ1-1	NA	CASTGARGITEAFF	TGTGCCAGCACCGGAGCACGAGGGATCACTGAAGCTTTCTTT
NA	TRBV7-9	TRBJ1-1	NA	CASSLYTGQDEAFF	TGTGCCAGCAGCTTATACACAGGGCAGGATGAAGCTTTCTTT
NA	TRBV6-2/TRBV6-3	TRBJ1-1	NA	CASSYGSSGWTEAFF	TGTGCCAGCAGTTACGGATCATCCGGGTGGACTGAAGCTTTCTTT
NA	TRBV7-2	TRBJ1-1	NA	CASSLSPGTEAFF	TGTGCCAGCAGCTTAAGCCCGGGCACTGAAGCTTTCTTT
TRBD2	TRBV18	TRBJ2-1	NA	CASSTRTSGRDNEQFF	TGTGCCAGCTCGACCAGGACTAGCGGGAGGGACAATGAGCAGTTCTTC
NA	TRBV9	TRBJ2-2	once	CASSSRTNTGELFF	TGTGCCAGCAGCTCCCGGACAAACACCGGGGAGCTGTTTTTT
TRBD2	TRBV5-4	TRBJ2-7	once	CASSFLGTSGRAYEQYF	TGTGCCAGCAGCTTCCTAGGGACTAGCGGGAGGGCCTACGAGCAGTACTTC
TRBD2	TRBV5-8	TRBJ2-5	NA	CASSLGAGGEIGETQYF	TGTGCCAGCAGCTTGGGTGCGGGAGGGGAGATCGGAGAGACCCAGTACTTC
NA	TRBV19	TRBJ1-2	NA	CASSILLTGPNYGYTF	TGTGCCAGTAGTATACTGTTGACAGGACCGAACTATGGCTACACCTTC
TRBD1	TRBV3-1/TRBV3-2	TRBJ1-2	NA	CASSRTGNGNYGYTF	TGTGCCAGCTCGAGGACAGGGAATGGAAACTATGGCTACACCTTC
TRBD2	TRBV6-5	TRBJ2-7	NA	CASSYSGRLAGGEQYF	TGTGCCAGCAGTTACAGTGGGCGGCTAGCGGGAGGCGAGCAGTACTTC
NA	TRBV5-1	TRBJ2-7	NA	CASSLDTSGEQYF	TGCGCCAGCAGCTTGGACACGTCGGGGGAGCAGTACTTC
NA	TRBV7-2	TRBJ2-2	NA	CASSLFGNSNTGELFF	TGTGCCAGCAGCTTATTCGGGAACAGTAACACCGGGGAGCTGTTTTTT
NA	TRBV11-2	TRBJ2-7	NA	CASSLGASYEQYF	TGTGCCAGCAGCTTAGGGGCCTCCTACGAGCAGTACTTC
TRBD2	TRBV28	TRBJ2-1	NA	CASSLVSSGRIVDEQFF	TGTGCCAGCAGTTTAGTTTCTAGCGGGAGGATTGTGGATGAGCAGTTCTTC
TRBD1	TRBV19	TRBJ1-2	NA	CASSIGTDYGYTF	TGTGCCAGTAGTATCGGGACAGACTATGGCTACACCTTC
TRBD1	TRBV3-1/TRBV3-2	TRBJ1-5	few	CASSQGGQSNQPQHF	TGTGCCAGCAGCCAAGGGGGACAGAGCAATCAGCCCCAGCATTTT
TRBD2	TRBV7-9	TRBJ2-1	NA	CASSLTSGGNNEQFF	TGTGCCAGCAGCTTGACTAGCGGGGGAAACAATGAGCAGTTCTTC
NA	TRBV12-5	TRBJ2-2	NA	CASGLDQGFPGELFF	TGTGCTAGTGGTTTGGATCAGGGTTTCCCCGGGGAGCTGTTTTTT
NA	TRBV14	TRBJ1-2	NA	CASSQVAGASGYTF	TGTGCCAGCAGCCAAGTGGCAGGGGCCAGTGGCTACACCTTC
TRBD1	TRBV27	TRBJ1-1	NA	CASSLWQGETEAFF	TGTGCCAGCAGTTTATGGCAGGGGGAAACTGAAGCTTTCTTT
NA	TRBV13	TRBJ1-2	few	CASSLFRRGRYGYTF	TGTGCCAGCAGCTTATTCAGGAGAGGGCGCTATGGCTACACCTTC